Below are 7 T cell receptor beta chains sequenced from a single sample in a study of cytotoxic CD8 clonotypes in ibrutinib-treated CLL. Method: immunoSEQ multiplex PCR; TCRdb's copy keeps in-frame clones and lacks some. Of around 20,000 clones in the sample, about 85% were seen once. Sequences were derived from PBMCs, sampled before ibrutinib treatment. The receptor source for this set is a human donor with chronic lymphocytic leukemia.

The chain couples TRBV30 to TRBJ1-2, with D unclear. The CDR3 is 12 amino acids. Germline-derived CDR1 and CDR2 are GTSNPN and SVGIG (reference sequence). Trimming removed 0 bases from V and 11 bases from J, with 13 bases in between. The CDR3 spells CAWSVSETQYTF. The CDR3 DNA is TGTGCCTGGAGTGTTTCAGAAACCCAATACACCTTC.

This sequence joins TRBV7-9 and TRBJ1-6; D remains ambiguous. In germline, CDR1 is SEHNR, CDR2 FQNEAQ (reference sequence). The CDR3 is 14 residues long. Trimming shortened V by 4 bases and J by 6 bases, and 10 bases separated the two germline ends. CDR3 in DNA: TGTGCCAGCAGCTCCCGGACTGGTAATTCACCCCTCCACTTT. The encoded protein is CASSSRTGNSPLHF. The entire variable domain, with the rest obtained from reference TRBV7-9 and TRBJ1-6, is as follows: DTGVSQNPRHKITKRGQNVTFRCDPISEHNRLYWYRQTLGQGPEFLTYFQNEAQLEKSRLLSDRFSAERPKGSFSTLEIQRTEQGDSAMYLCASSSRTGNSPLHFGNGTRLTVT.

This chain connects TRBV11-2 to TRBJ1-1; 8 bases align to TRBD1. Looked up from germline, CDR1 is SGHAT and CDR2 is FQNNGV. The CDR3 has 14 residues. Losses at the gene ends were 5 bases for V and 3 bases for J; bases not matched to a gene: 5. The CDR3 spells CASSLDRGDTEAFF. In nucleotides, the CDR3 is TGTGCCAGCAGCCTCGACAGGGGAGACACTGAAGCTTTCTTT.

This chain links TRBV27 with TRBJ2-7; D is ambiguous. With 6 bases removed from V and 3 bases from J, the gap between germline ends came to 15 bases. Germline V gene sequence: CDR1 MNHEY, CDR2 SMNVEV (reference sequence). The CDR3 length is 14 residues. The CDR3 loop reads CASSPRVFSYEQYF. The CDR3 DNA follows: TGTGCCAGCAGCCCTAGGGTTTTCAGCTACGAGCAGTACTTC.

The V gene is TRBV13, the J gene TRBJ1-1; 8 bases line up with TRBD1. CDR1 is PRHDT and CDR2 is FYEKMQ in the germline V gene (reference sequence). After removal of 5 bases from V and 1 base from J, the junction contained 6 bases not matched to a gene. There are 15 residues in the CDR3. CDR3 sequence reads: CASSGRTGTNTEAFF. The CDR3, as DNA: TGTGCCAGCAGCGGTCGGACAGGGACGAACACTGAAGCTTTCTTT.

The chain recombines TRBV19 with TRBJ2-7; D is possibly TRBD1 or TRBD2 (6 bases each). The germline CDR1 and CDR2 sequences are LNHDA and SQIVND (reference sequence). V was pared by 3 bases and J by 4 bases, with 13 bases between. The CDR3 is 14 amino acids. CDR3 in DNA: TGTGCCAGTAGTATTAAGGGGGGACGGTACGAGCAGTACTTC. This translates into CASSIKGGRYEQYF.

This sequence joins TRBV27 and TRBJ1-5, with TRBD1 as a possible D gene (5 bases). V was clipped by 2 bases and J by 2 bases, with 10 bases between them. CDR3 size: 15 residues. Germline V gives CDR1 MNHEY, CDR2 SMNVEV (reference sequence). CDR3 amino acids: CASSLQGLGNQPQHF. The CDR3 region has the DNA TGTGCCAGCAGTTTACAGGGTTTAGGCAATCAGCCCCAGCATTTT.